These T cell receptor beta chains were read from a single sample in a study of blood T cells in healthy people across ages. TCRdb independently ran MiXCR on the 5' RACE reads; one entry per CDR3 protein. The sample lists over a million distinct CDR3 sequences, roughly two fifths seen once, with around 4% in the top ten. Sequences were obtained from blood. The receptors shown here come from a woman under 30 in good health. Each CDR3 is given without its conserved first and last residue.

TRBV18	TRBJ2-7	TSSPALAGWLGEQY
TRBV7-9	TRBJ2-1	ASSLGGGLAGIYNEQF
TRBV4-1	TRBJ2-3	ASSGRDREGDTQY
TRBV18	TRBJ2-1	ASSPPAGGRHEQF
TRBV4-3	TRBJ2-1	ASSQEGRAVGYNEQF
TRBV5-6	TRBJ1-2	ASSRTVFYGYT
TRBV20-1	TRBJ2-1	SAPPGTSGRDEQF
TRBV7-9	TRBJ1-2	ASGPGTGNRYT
TRBV10-3	TRBJ1-2	AISEQGQRSGYT
TRBV7-9	TRBJ2-6	ASSRRDSNKVSGANVLT
TRBV15	TRBJ1-1	ATSRGGRLNTEAF
TRBV6-5	TRBJ1-1	PSSYGGGTEAF
TRBV4-2	TRBJ2-1	ASSQGGQGYNEQF
TRBV6-2/TRBV6-3	TRBJ2-3	AISYSTTDTQY
TRBV3-1	TRBJ1-5	ASSQDMSAWGQPQH
TRBV3-1	TRBJ1-2	ASSQRLMWSGYT
TRBV5-1	TRBJ2-1	ASSLDSSPYNEQF
TRBV5-1	TRBJ2-1	ASSLADSSYNEQF
TRBV29-1	TRBJ2-1	SVEIPPRHNEQF
TRBV5-1	TRBJ2-5	ASSLLGAGTETQY
TRBV7-9	TRBJ2-1	ASRGGQEFYNEQF
TRBV15	TRBJ2-7	ATGGHLLYEQY
TRBV4-2	TRBJ2-7	ASSQDPLAGEGRYEQY
TRBV7-2	TRBJ2-1	ASSWGPYNEQF
TRBV5-1	TRBJ2-3	ASSISSVQGGDTQY
TRBV20-1	TRBJ1-1	SARGWELEAS
TRBV12-3/TRBV12-4	TRBJ2-5	ASSRPRTSGEQY
TRBV12-3/TRBV12-4	TRBJ1-2	ASSLGRTYGYT
TRBV6-5	TRBJ2-1	ASRADRWDEQF
TRBV29-1	TRBJ2-1	SVEQGAYEQF
TRBV10-3	.	AISDINSYNEQY
TRBV7-2	TRBJ2-1	TSRGRNLTGNEQF
TRBV29-1	TRBJ2-7	SVEEGDRVYEQY
TRBV29-1	TRBJ1-1	SVKYRGSKGTEAF
TRBV28	TRBJ2-1	ASSLIYQGNEQF
TRBV5-1	TRBJ2-5	ASSLDYRGLETQY
TRBV10-2	TRBJ2-1	ASRVGGSYNEQF
TRBV29-1	TRBJ2-7	SVHGRTAYNEQY
TRBV27	TRBJ1-1	ASSPEGTALGEAF
TRBV7-2	TRBJ1-5	ASSPLDSNSNQPQH
TRBV6-2/TRBV6-3	.	ASSPQGAYGETQY
TRBV7-2	.	ASSLERLVMGMSNEQY
TRBV12-3/TRBV12-4	TRBJ2-2	ASSLGPAGNTGELF
TRBV4-1	TRBJ2-7	ASSQVGQPSSYEQY
TRBV10-3	TRBJ1-5	AISEWGTYSNQPQH
TRBV6-2/TRBV6-3	TRBJ2-3	ASSYRRSTDTQY
TRBV2	.	ASSDMRGGRYEQY
TRBV9	TRBJ2-1	ASSPRMGYYNEQF
TRBV15	TRBJ2-1	ATSRDKGSNEQF
TRBV20-1	TRBJ1-2	SARVDSPIYGYT
TRBV15	TRBJ2-2	ATSRGLAGVGGELF
TRBV20-1	TRBJ2-1	SAETSGSYNEQF
TRBV3-1	TRBJ1-1	ASSQAYRKAIGAF
TRBV2	TRBJ1-1	ASNTEEYTEAF
TRBV4-3	TRBJ2-3	ASSQDPTRISTDTQY
TRBV5-4	TRBJ1-1	ASSMAMGEAF
TRBV7-2	TRBJ2-7	VSSYRTDYYEQY
TRBV9	TRBJ2-3	ASSVAPSGASTDTQY
TRBV24-1	TRBJ2-3	ATSAGSDSTDTQY
TRBV10-1	TRBJ2-5	ASSESRSLQETQY